The TCR beta chain described here comes from a study of T cells in Graves' hyperthyroidism and ophthalmopathy. Turning to the study itself: The initial diagnosis was the point when peripheral blood was collected, ahead of any treatment. Whole-study results and caveats: Ophthalmopathy stood apart from stable hyperthyroidism in a 13 V-J model.

As regards this clonotype: Antigen unknown.

Ahead of any ophthalmopathy symptoms, the blood sample was obtained at the first diagnosis of hyperthyroidism. The PBMCs studied were ones that came from around 10 ml fresh peripheral blood. RNA transcripts served as the template for amplifying TCR beta CDR3 regions. Primed by the HTBI set, a first-round RT-PCR was run on the TCR CDR3. TCRdb independently ran MiXCR on the multiplex PCR reads; one entry per CDR3 protein. This table holds 110,000 to 150,000 distinct CDR3 sequences, around 20% found once. J gave up 4 bases and V 5 bases, and 7 bases lay outside the gene matches. Germline loops: CDR1 MNHEY, CDR2 SMNVEV (reference sequence). CDR3 length equals 14 residues.

The sequence was collected from a woman aged 45 to 65 with Graves' hyperthyroidism that later progressed to Graves' ophthalmopathy. Sequenced material: blood. This sequence joins TRBV27 and TRBJ2-5, with 7 positions matching TRBD1. This CDR3 reads CASSGTVLRETQYF. The DNA of the CDR3 is TGTGCCAGCAGTGGGACAGTTTTAAGAGAGACCCAGTACTTC.